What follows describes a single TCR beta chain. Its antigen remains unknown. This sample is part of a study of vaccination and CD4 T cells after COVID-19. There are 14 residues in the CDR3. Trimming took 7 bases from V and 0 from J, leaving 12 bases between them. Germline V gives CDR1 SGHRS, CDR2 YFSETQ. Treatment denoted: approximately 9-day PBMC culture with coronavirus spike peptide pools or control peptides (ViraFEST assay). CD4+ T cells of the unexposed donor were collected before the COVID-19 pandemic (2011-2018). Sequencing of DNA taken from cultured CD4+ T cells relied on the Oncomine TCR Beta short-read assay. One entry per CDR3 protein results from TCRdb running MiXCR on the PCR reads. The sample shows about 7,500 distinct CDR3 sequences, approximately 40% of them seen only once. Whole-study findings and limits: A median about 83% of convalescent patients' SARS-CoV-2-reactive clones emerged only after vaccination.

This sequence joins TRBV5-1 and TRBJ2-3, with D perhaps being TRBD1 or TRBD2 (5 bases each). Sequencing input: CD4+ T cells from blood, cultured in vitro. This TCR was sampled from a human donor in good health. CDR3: CASLDGASTDTQYF. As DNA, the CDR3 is TGCGCCAGCCTCGACGGGGCGAGCACAGATACGCAGTATTTT.